Given below is one TCR beta chain in context. What this receptor recognizes is not known. No base-level quality is on record; no much larger clone is a single base apart. Per the publication, the treatment or condition label means: approximately 18 received Ad26.COV2.S at low or high dose, single or two shots; 5 received placebo; per-sample allocation not given. Repertoires of vaccine and placebo recipients were sequenced from samples collected on day 63 after the first injection. Between 29 July and 7 August 2020, Cohort 1b enrolled around 25 adults aged 18-55 years at one site in Boston, USA. Ad26.COV2.S was a replication-incompetent adenovirus type 26 vector expressing a prefusion-stabilized SARS-CoV-2 spike protein from the original Wuhan strain. V and J are truncated by 1 base and 5 bases respectively, leaving an intervening sequence of 6 bases. The CDR3 runs 13 residues from the cysteine to the phenylalanine. The entry retains the CDR3 DNA only, 39 bases that are in frame from base 1. CDR1 and CDR2, per the germline V gene (reference sequence), are SGHNT and YYREEE.

TCRbeta CDR3 regions were sequenced with the immunoSEQ Assay. After extraction, genomic DNA underwent amplification by bias-controlled multiplex PCR, followed by high-throughput sequencing. Per the authors' processing: Collapsing and filtering of sequences were performed to quantify the absolute abundance of each unique TCRbeta CDR3 region. T cell fraction was estimated by normalizing TCRbeta template counts to usable DNA, with usable DNA measured through amplification of reference genes found in all nucleated cells. Repertoire TCRs were annotated as SARS-CoV-2-specific by exact matching of V gene, CDR3 amino acid sequence and J gene to a known reactive TCR set. The reference SARS-CoV-2 TCR set came from MIRA and was filtered for enrichment in COVID-19-positive ImmuneCODE repertoires, removing public or cross-reactive TCRs. Using the MIRA antigens, annotated TCRs were further analysed by specific ORF or by position within an ORF. Breadth was defined as annotated unique rearrangements over total unique productive rearrangements; depth was the summed frequency of those rearrangements. Two-sided Wilcoxon rank-sum tests were used to compare TCR breadth between groups. TCRdb took this table from immuneACCESS and kept in-frame rearrangements with V and J called. Such tables lack part of the clones; where checked against another copy, unresolved V genes explain under half of the gap, and the rest is unexplained. V and J calls and clone size are given by that table; D and trimming were obtained from the DNA. The sample table lists about 440,000 clones, 87% of them with a count of one. The top ten clones comprise 9.5% to 15% of the sample.

This record comes from a study of Ad26.COV2.S vaccination and SARS-CoV-2 variants listed by TCRdb under 2021. In the study overall: Donors in the vaccine arm were drawn from COV1001, a multicentre, randomized, double-blind, placebo-controlled phase I-IIa trial testing Ad26.COV2.S in healthy adults. Ad26.COV2.S was administered intramuscularly at 5 x 10^10 or 1 x 10^11 viral particles, either as a single shot or as two shots given 56 days apart. Sequencing of the TCRbeta repertoire served to evaluate the specificity and breadth of SARS-CoV-2-reactive T cell receptors following Ad26.COV2.S vaccination. A total of around 32 samples were included in the TCR-sequenced set, comprising around 20 Ad26.COV2.S vaccine recipients, 5 placebo recipients and 8 SARS-CoV-2 convalescent individuals. Trial participants were randomized into five groups of five, in which low-dose or high-dose Ad26.COV2.S was given once or twice, or placebo was given on both occasions. Throughout the experiments and outcome assessment, investigators stayed blinded to trial group allocation. Study-wide conclusions, independent of this receptor: The study lacked the statistical power to compare responses across vaccine doses or regimens. Spike-specific TCR breadth was higher in Ad26.COV2.S recipients than in placebo recipients (P = 0.0014). After vaccination, substantial breadth of spike-specific CD8+ and CD4+ T cell responses was reported. The authors noted that total T cell responses may have been underestimated by the TCR breadth and depth analyses. Comparable non-spike TCR breadth was observed between vaccine and placebo recipients, consistent with only spike being contained in the vaccine.

The sequence is built from TRBV5-4 and TRBJ1-4, with no reliable assignment of the D segment. This TCR came from a person between 18 and 60 years old who received the Ad26.COV2.S COVID-19 vaccine or a placebo. The sample in question was peripheral blood, obtained in a trial of Ad26.COV2.S vaccine versus placebo. The DNA is as follows: TGTGCCAGCAGCTTGAAGACAAATGAAAAACTGTTTTTT. Its coded protein is CASSLKTNEKLFF.